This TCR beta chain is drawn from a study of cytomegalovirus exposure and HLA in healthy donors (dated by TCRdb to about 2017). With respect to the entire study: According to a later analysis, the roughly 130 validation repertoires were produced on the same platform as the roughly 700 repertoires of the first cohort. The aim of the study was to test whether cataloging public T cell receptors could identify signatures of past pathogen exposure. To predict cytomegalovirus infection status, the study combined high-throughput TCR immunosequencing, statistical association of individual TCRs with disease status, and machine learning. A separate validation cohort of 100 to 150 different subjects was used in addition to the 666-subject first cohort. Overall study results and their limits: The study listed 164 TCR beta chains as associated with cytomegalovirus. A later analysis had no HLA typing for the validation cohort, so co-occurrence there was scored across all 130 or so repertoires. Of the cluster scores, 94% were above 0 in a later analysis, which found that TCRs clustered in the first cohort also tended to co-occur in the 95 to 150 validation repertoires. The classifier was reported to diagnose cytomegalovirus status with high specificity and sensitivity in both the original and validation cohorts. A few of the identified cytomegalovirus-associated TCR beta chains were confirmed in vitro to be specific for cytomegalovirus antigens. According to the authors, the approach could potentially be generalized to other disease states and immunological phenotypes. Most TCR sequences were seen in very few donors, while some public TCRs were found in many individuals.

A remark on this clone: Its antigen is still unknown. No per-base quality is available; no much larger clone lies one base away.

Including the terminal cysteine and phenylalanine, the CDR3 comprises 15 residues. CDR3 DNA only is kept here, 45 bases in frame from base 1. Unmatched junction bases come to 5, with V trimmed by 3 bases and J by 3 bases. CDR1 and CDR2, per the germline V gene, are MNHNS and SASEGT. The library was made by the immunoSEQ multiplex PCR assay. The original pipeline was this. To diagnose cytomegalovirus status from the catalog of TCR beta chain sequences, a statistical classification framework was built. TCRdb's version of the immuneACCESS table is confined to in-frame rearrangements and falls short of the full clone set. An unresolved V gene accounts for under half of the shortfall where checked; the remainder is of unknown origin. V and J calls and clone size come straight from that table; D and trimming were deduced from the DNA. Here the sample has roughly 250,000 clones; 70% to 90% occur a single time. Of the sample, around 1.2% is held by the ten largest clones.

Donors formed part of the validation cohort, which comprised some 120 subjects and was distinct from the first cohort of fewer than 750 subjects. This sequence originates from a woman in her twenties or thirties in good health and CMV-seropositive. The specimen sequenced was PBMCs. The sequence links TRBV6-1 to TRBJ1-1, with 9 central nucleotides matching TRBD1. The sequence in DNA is TGTGCCAGCAGTGAGGGACAGGGAGGGTACACTGAAGCTTTCTTT. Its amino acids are CASSEGQGGYTEAFF.